The 2 T cell receptor beta chains below come from one sample, sequenced in a study of cytomegalovirus exposure and HLA in healthy donors. 60 Vbeta and 13 Jbeta primers were used in PCR. Libraries were prepared by immunoSEQ multiplex PCR; TCRdb keeps only in-frame clonotypes and omits some of them. Of some 220,000 clones listed, around 80% are singletons. Material for sequencing was PBMCs. Source of these receptors: a woman aged 55-70 years in good health and CMV-seropositive.

This sequence joins TRBV5-1 and TRBJ2-3; 11 bases line up with TRBD2. The germline CDR1 and CDR2 sequences are SGHRS and YFSETQ. There are 16 residues in the CDR3. Trimming cost V 4 bases and J 4 bases; bases outside gene matches: 8. The CDR3 coding sequence is TGCGCCAGCAGCCGCCCGACTAGCGGGAACGCAGATACGCAGTATTTT. Its protein product is CASSRPTSGNADTQYF.

The sample holds one count of this clone. This chain joins TRBV4-3 and TRBJ2-1; D is unresolved. Trimming pared 1 base from V and 8 bases from J, leaving 9 bases between. The germline CDR1 and CDR2 sequences are LGHNA and YSLEER. This CDR3 has 13 amino acids. The CDR3 reads CASSQAAFYEQFF. CDR3 sequence (DNA): TGCGCCAGCAGCCAAGCTGCGTTCTATGAGCAGTTCTTC.